This T cell receptor beta chain derives from a study of blood T cell repertoires in COVID-19. Study overall: The United States, Italy and Spain supplied acute and convalescent COVID-19 samples.

The CDR3 runs 14 residues. Germline V gene sequence: CDR1 GTSNPN, CDR2 SVGIG (reference sequence). Trimming shortened V by 5 bases and J by 6 bases, and 19 bases separated the two germline ends. Generated by immunoSEQ multiplex PCR, the TCRdb table keeps only in-frame clones and is missing some. The table lists around 72,000 clones, about 80% of them singletons. This chain connects TRBV30 to TRBJ1-2, with a tentative D call TRBD1 (5 bases). This sequence originates from a woman aged 55-69 years with acute or convalescent COVID-19. Sequencing was performed on peripheral blood. The CDR3 region has the DNA TGTGCCTGGGATAAGGGGCTGGGGTCTAATGGCTACACCTTC. Amino acid sequence: CAWDKGLGSNGYTF.